Following are 11 T cell receptor beta chains from one sample sequenced in a study of OX40 agonist ivuxolimab in advanced cancers. Measured with immunoSEQ multiplex PCR; TCRdb has only the in-frame clones, and not every one. The sample holds under 55,000 clones, approximately 92% seen once. Sequences were derived from CD4+ or CD8+ T cells sorted from blood, sampled in a trial of the OX40 agonist ivuxolimab. The receptors stem from an adult with an advanced solid tumor such as melanoma, head and neck, liver or kidney cancer.

Only one count was recorded for this clone. An end of the junction differs from the germline gene, which may be a read error. The chain recombines TRBV9 with TRBJ2-5; weak D call: TRBD1 (6 bases). In germline, CDR1 is SGDLS, CDR2 YYNGEE. CDR3 size: 15 residues. The DNA for the CDR3 is TGTGCCAGCACCGTAGGGGGTGGCAGGGGAGAGACCCAGTACTTC. Translated: CASTVGGGRGETQYF.

On this clone itself: The junction shows a germline mismatch at one end, possibly a read error. The chain links TRBV30 to TRBJ2-7; perhaps TRBD2 as D (6 bases). The CDR3 is 14 residues long. Germline assignment: CDR1 GTSNPN and CDR2 SVGIG (reference sequence). As DNA, the CDR3 is TGTGCCTGGAGTGTAGGTAGCGGCTCCTATGAGCAGTACTTC. It encodes CAWSVGSGSYEQYF.

This clone showed up just once. The chain recombines TRBV5-6 with TRBJ2-3; 10 positions match TRBD2. V lost 0 bases and J lost 0; bases outside the gene matches: 4. CDR3 length: 17 amino acids. Germline CDR1 is SGHDT and CDR2 is YYEEEE. CDR3 DNA sequence: TGTGCCAGCAGCTTGGCTCGACTAGCGGGCAGCACAGATACGCAGTATTTT. Protein: CASSLARLAGSTDTQYF.

This clone was found once. V is TRBV11-2 and J is TRBJ2-5, with D perhaps matching TRBD2 (6 bases). V lost 5 bases and J lost 6, with 22 bases in between. This CDR3 region has 16 residues. The germline V gene has CDR1 SGHAT and CDR2 FQNNGV. In DNA form, the CDR3 reads TGTGCCAGCAGCCCCCAGGGCGGGGACTTGGCTAAGACCCAGTACTTC. This gives the protein CASSPQGGDLAKTQYF.

The chain has TRBV4-1 and TRBJ2-7, with 11 bases that match TRBD1. CDR1 is MGHRA and CDR2 is YSYEKL in the germline V gene. This CDR3 has 14 amino acids. V lost 4 bases, J lost 6 bases, and 5 bases stayed unmatched. The CDR3 loop is CASSPGQGVSEQYF. The CDR3 DNA sequence: TGCGCCAGCAGCCCGGGACAGGGGGTTAGCGAGCAGTACTTC.

This clone was recorded a few times. The chain employs TRBV27 and TRBJ1-5; D gene uncertain. Germline V gene data show CDR1 as MNHEY and CDR2 as SMNVEV (reference sequence). Trimming removed 8 bases from V and 4 bases from J, with 6 bases in between. This CDR3 is built from 11 residues. CDR3 residues: CASSLNQPQHF. CDR3 nucleotide sequence: TGTGCCAGCTCCTTAAATCAGCCCCAGCATTTT.

The rearrangement joins TRBV11-2 to TRBJ2-7, with TRBD2 matching over 11 bases. Germline V CDR1 and CDR2: SGHAT, FQNNGV. V lost 5 bases and J lost 2; bases outside the gene matches: 8. There are 16 residues in the CDR3. For the CDR3, the DNA is TGTGCCAGCAGCCCCCCGAGACTAGCGGGAACCTACGAGCAGTACTTC. Its protein is CASSPPRLAGTYEQYF.

The genes are TRBV28 and TRBJ2-3; 8 nucleotides match TRBD2. This CDR3 is 17 amino acids long. The V and J ends lost 7 bases and 2 bases, in that order; junction bases with no gene match: 14. Germline V gives CDR1 MDHEN, CDR2 SYDVKM. This CDR3 is CASIPERTSGSTDTQYF. CDR3 DNA: TGTGCCAGCATCCCCGAACGTACTAGCGGATCCACAGATACGCAGTATTTT.

The chain couples TRBV6-1 to TRBJ2-3; no clear D. The germline CDR1 and CDR2 sequences are MNHNS and SASEGT. The CDR3 totals 15 residues. Trimming pared 3 bases from V and 2 bases from J, leaving 12 bases between. The CDR3: CASSDLSLTTDTQYF. The CDR3 nucleotides are TGTGCCAGCAGTGACCTATCTTTGACCACAGATACGCAGTATTTT.

The J gene is TRBJ2-3, the V gene TRBV2; TRBD2 aligns across 10 bases. The CDR3 is made up of 14 amino acids. Per germline, CDR1 SNHLY and CDR2 FYNNEI. With V trimmed by 6 bases and J by 8 bases, 8 bases remained unmatched. CDR3 nucleotides: TGTGCCAGCAGCGCGTCTAGCGGGGGCGGTACGCAGTATTTT. This codes for CASSASSGGGTQYF.

In this sample, this clone turned up once. This chain uses TRBV13 with TRBJ1-2, with D unresolved. V was shortened by 7 bases and J by 6 bases, with 18 bases between the two germline ends. CDR3 length equals 14 residues. Germline V lookup: CDR1 PRHDT, CDR2 FYEKMQ (reference sequence). CDR3: CASTPGSYSDGYTF. CDR3 DNA: TGTGCCAGCACCCCAGGCTCCTACAGCGATGGCTACACCTTC.